The 11 T cell receptor beta chains reported below all come from one sample, sequenced in a study of cytomegalovirus exposure and HLA in healthy donors. The assay was immunoSEQ multiplex PCR, and TCRdb's table has in-frame clones only and misses some. Among 97,000 or so clones listed, about 95% were seen once. The sequenced material came from PBMCs. Source of these receptors: a woman aged 18-29 years in good health and CMV-seronegative.

V and J are TRBV28 and TRBJ2-2, with 10 bases lining up with TRBD1. Germline V CDR1 and CDR2: MDHEN, SYDVKM. This CDR3 comprises 15 residues. V was clipped by 5 bases and J by 4 bases; unmatched bases: 4. DNA of the CDR3: TGTGCCAGCAGTCCGAGGACAGGGGGCACCGGGGAGCTGTTTTTT. It codes for CASSPRTGGTGELFF.

The DNA of the CDR3 is TGTGCCAGCTCCTTACCGGGACAGGCTCACTACACCTTC. Residues: CASSLPGQAHYTF. The rearrangement joins TRBV18 to TRBJ1-2, with 8 bases matching TRBD1. V was pared by 6 bases and J by 10 bases, with 10 bases of the junction left unmatched. The CDR3 runs 13 residues. Germline lookup yields CDR1 KGHSH and CDR2 LQKENI.

The rearrangement uses TRBV4-2 and TRBJ2-1, with TRBD2 matching 13 bases. CDR1 is LGHNA, CDR2 YNFKEQ, per germline. Losses at the gene ends were 3 bases for V and 8 bases for J; bases not matched to a gene: 4. This CDR3 comprises 15 residues. The CDR3 DNA reads as TGTGCCAGCAGCCAGGGGACTAGCGGGAACTATGAGCAGTTCTTC. Translating gives CASSQGTSGNYEQFF.

This sequence joins TRBV7-8 and TRBJ1-2; 12 bases map to TRBD1. The germline CDR1 and CDR2 sequences are SGHVS and FQNEAQ. The J segment lost 7 bases and the V segment lost 7 bases, leaving 16 bases of the junction unmatched. This CDR3 spans 17 amino acids. For the CDR3, the DNA is TGTGCCAGCAACCTTCTAAGGTCGGGACAGGGGGCAAGTGGCTACACCTTC. Translating it yields CASNLLRSGQGASGYTF.

The V gene is TRBV13, the J gene TRBJ1-1; D is uncertain. V was cut by 3 bases and J by 1 base, with 12 bases left in between. This CDR3 region has 15 residues. CDR1 is PRHDT, CDR2 FYEKMQ, per germline (reference sequence). CDR3: CASSFNPQENTEAFF. Written as DNA, the CDR3 is TGTGCCAGCAGCTTTAACCCGCAGGAGAACACTGAAGCTTTCTTT.

The V call is TRBV6-5, the J call TRBJ2-1; 7 bases agree with TRBD2. Germline V lookup: CDR1 MNHEY, CDR2 SVGAGI. Unmatched junction bases numbered 2, after V lost 5 bases and J lost 1 base. This CDR3 is built from 14 residues. The CDR3 here is CASSRGGSYNEQFF. The CDR3 nucleotides read TGTGCCAGCAGTCGCGGGGGTTCCTACAATGAGCAGTTCTTC.

The chain employs TRBV4-1 and TRBJ1-2; TRBD1 might be the D (5 bases). This CDR3 is 15 amino acids long. Trimming pared 0 bases from V and 0 bases from J, leaving 8 bases between. Germline V CDR1 and CDR2: MGHRA, YSYEKL. Here the CDR3 reads CASSQDSGTNYGYTF. The DNA of the CDR3 is TGCGCCAGCAGCCAAGATTCAGGGACTAACTATGGCTACACCTTC.

The DNA of the CDR3 is TGTGCCAGTACCCCGGACAGCGTGAGCTCCTATAATTCACCCCTCCACTTT. Protein product: CASTPDSVSSYNSPLHF. The chain carries TRBV19 and TRBJ1-6; D possibly corresponds to TRBD1 (6 bases). The CDR3 spans 17 residues. Germline V CDR1 and CDR2: LNHDA, SQIVND (reference sequence). V lost 7 bases to trimming and J lost 0 bases, with 16 bases between them.

J is TRBJ1-1 and V is TRBV7-9; D is possibly TRBD1 (6 bases). V lost 0 bases to trimming and J lost 8 bases, with 10 bases between them. Germline V CDR1 and CDR2: SEHNR, FQNEAQ (reference sequence). This CDR3 is 13 amino acids long. The DNA of the CDR3 is TGTGCCAGCAGCTTAGCGGGGGCAGGAGAAGCTTTCTTT. Translating gives CASSLAGAGEAFF.

This clone was observed a single time. This chain links TRBV7-9 with TRBJ2-7, with TRBD2 identical over 7 bases. V was pared by 5 bases and J by 3 bases, with 4 bases of the junction left unmatched. Germline CDR1 is SEHNR and CDR2 is FQNEAQ (reference sequence). This CDR3 has 13 amino acids. CDR3 region: CASSPTSSYEQYF. The CDR3 nucleotides are TGTGCCAGCAGCCCGACTAGCAGCTACGAGCAGTACTTC.

V usage is TRBV19 and J usage is TRBJ2-1, with TRBD2 matching 11 bases. The germline V gene encodes CDR1 LNHDA and CDR2 SQIVND (reference sequence). The V gene end was trimmed by 3 bases and the J gene end by 13 bases; junction bases not matched to a gene: 11. The CDR3 loop spans 15 amino acids. The CDR3 nucleotides read TGTGCCAGTAGTATGTTAGGAGGGCTAGCGGGGGGTCAGTTCTTC. This gives the protein CASSMLGGLAGGQFF.